This TCR beta chain was recorded in a study of a mutant IDH1 vaccine in newly diagnosed glioma. In the study overall: Sex among treated patients split about 60% male, approximately 38% female; mean age was roughly 42 years. Whole-study results and caveats: Among top peripheral T cell clonotypes, changes seemed unrelated to pseudoprogression.

Profiled with immunoSEQ multiplex PCR; TCRdb holds only in-frame clones, not every one. The table lists around 30,000 clones, 84% of them singletons. Details on this clone: The antigen is not known.

CDR3 length: 15 residues. Between the trimmed V and J ends, which lost 2 bases and 5 bases, there was a span of 15 bases. Germline CDR1 and CDR2: MNHNY and SVGAGI (reference sequence). Sample time point: week 47, end of study. Mutant IDH1 20-mer peptide, at 300 ug, made up each vaccine dose, with topical imiquimod. Across weeks 1, 3, 5, 7, 11, 15, 19 and 23, patients received a vaccination each time, eight in all. The V gene is TRBV6-6, the J gene TRBJ1-2; D is unresolved. Sample: PBMCs, taken from a glioma patient whose treatment included an IDH1 peptide vaccine. This receptor was taken from a man between 25 and 39 years old with glioma. Here the CDR3 reads CASSYRAGEKYGYTF. Written as DNA, the CDR3 is TGTGCCAGCAGTTACAGGGCTGGAGAGAAGTATGGCTACACCTTC.